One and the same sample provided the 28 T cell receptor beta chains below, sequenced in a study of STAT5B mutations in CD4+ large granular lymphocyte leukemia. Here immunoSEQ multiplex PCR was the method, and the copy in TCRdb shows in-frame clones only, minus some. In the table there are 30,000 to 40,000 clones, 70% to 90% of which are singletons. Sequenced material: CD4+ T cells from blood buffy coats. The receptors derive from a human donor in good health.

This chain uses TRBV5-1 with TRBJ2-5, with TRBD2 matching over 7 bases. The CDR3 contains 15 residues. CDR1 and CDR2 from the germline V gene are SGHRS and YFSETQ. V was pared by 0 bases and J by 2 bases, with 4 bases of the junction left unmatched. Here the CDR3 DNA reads TGCGCCAGCAGCTTGGCCGGTAGCGGGCAAGAGACCCAGTACTTC. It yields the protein CASSLAGSGQETQYF. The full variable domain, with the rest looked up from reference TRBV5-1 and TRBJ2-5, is KAGVTQTPRYLIKTRGQQVTLSCSPISGHRSVSWYQQTPGQGLQFLFEYFSETQRNKGNFPGRFSGRQFSNSRSEMNVSTLELGDSALYLCASSLAGSGQETQYFGPGTRLLVL.

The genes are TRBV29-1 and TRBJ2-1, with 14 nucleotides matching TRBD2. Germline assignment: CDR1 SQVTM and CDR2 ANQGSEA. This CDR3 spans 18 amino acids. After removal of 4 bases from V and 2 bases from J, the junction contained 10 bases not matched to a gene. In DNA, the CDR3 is TGCAGCGTTGCGGTGGGGACTAGCGGGAGAGGGACCTACAATGAGCAGTTCTTC. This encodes CSVAVGTSGRGTYNEQFF.

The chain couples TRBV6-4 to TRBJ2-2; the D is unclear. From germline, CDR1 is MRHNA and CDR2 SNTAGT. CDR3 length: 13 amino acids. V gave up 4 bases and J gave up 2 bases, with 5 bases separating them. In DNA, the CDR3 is TGTGCCAGCAGTGTTTCAAACACCGGGGAGCTGTTTTTT. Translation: CASSVSNTGELFF.

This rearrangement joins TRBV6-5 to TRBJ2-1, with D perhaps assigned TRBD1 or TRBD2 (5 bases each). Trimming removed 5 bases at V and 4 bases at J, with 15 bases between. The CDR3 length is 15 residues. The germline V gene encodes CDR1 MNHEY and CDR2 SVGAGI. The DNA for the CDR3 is TGTGCCAGCAGTCCCGGGACGTCAAGTTACAATGAGCAGTTCTTC. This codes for CASSPGTSSYNEQFF.

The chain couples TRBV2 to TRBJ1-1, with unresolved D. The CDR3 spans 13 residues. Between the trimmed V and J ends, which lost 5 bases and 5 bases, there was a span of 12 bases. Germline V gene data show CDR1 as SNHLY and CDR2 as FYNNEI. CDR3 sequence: CASSSWMRTEAFF. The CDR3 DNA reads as TGTGCCAGCAGTTCTTGGATGAGGACTGAAGCTTTCTTT.

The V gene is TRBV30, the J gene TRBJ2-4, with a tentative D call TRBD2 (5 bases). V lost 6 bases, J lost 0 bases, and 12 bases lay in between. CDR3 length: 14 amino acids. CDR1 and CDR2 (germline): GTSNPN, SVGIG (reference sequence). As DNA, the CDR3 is TGTGCCTGCTATCCTGGACTAGCCAAAAACATTCAGTACTTC. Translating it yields CACYPGLAKNIQYF.

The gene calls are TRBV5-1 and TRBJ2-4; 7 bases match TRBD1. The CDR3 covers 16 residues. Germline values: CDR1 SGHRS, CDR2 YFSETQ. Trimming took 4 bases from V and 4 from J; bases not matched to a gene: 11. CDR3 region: CASSLPGQTSKNIQYF. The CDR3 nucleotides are TGCGCCAGCAGCCTCCCGGGACAGACCTCAAAAAACATTCAGTACTTC.

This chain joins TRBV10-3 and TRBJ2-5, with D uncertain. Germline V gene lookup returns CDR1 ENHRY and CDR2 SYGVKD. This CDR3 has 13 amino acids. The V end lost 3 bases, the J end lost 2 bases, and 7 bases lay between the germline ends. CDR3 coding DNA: TGTGCCATCAGTGAATATAGGCAAGAGACCCAGTACTTC. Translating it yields CAISEYRQETQYF.

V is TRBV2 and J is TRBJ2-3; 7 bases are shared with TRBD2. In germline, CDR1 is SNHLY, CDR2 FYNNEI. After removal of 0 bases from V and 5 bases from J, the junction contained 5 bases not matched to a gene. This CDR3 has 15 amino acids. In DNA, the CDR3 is TGTGCCAGCAGTGAAGCGGGAGGGCCCGGAGATACGCAGTATTTT. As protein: CASSEAGGPGDTQYF. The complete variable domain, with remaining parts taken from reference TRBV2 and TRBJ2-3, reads EPEVTQTPSHQVTQMGQEVILRCVPISNHLYFYWYRQILGQKVEFLVSFYNNEISEKSEIFDDQFSVERPDGSNFTLKIRSTKLEDSAMYFCASSEAGGPGDTQYFGPGTRLTVL.

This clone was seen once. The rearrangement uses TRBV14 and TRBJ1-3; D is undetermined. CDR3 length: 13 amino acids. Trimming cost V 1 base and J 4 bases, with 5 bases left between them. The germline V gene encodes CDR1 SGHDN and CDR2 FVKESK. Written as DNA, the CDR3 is TGTGCCAGCAGCCAAGCGGGGGGAAACACCATATATTTT. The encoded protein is CASSQAGGNTIYF.

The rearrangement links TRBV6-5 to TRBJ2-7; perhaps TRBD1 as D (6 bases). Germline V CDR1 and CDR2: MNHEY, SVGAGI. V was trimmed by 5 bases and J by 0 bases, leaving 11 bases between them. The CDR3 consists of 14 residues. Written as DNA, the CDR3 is TGTGCCAGCAGTCGACAGGATCCCTCCTACGAGCAGTACTTC. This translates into CASSRQDPSYEQYF.

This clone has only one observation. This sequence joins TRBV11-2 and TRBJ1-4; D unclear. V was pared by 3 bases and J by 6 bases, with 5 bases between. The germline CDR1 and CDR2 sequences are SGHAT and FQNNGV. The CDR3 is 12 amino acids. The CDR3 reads CASSLGYEKLFF. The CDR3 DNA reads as TGTGCCAGCAGCTTGGGTTATGAAAAACTGTTTTTT. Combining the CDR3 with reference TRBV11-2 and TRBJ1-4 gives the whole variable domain EAGVAQSPRYKIIEKRQSVAFWCNPISGHATLYWYQQILGQGPKLLIQFQNNGVVDDSQLPKDRFSAERLKGVDSTLKIQPAKLEDSAVYLCASSLGYEKLFFGSGTQLSVL.

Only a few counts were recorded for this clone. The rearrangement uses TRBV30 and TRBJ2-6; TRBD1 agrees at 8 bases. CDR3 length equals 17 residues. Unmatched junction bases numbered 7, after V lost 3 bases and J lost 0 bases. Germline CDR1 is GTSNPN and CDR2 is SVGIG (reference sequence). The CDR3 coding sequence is TGTGCCTGGAGCCTGACAGGGGCGAGCTCTGGGGCCAACGTCCTGACTTTC. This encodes CAWSLTGASSGANVLTF.

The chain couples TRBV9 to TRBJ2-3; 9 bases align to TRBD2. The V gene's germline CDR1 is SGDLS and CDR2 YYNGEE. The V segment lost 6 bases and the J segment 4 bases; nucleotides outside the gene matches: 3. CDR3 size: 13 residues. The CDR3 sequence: CASKAGGPDTQYF. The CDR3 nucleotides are TGTGCCAGCAAAGCGGGAGGCCCAGATACGCAGTATTTT.

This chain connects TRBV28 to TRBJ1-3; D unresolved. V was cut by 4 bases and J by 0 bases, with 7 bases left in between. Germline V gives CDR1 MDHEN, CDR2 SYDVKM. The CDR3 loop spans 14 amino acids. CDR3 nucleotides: TGTGCCAGCAGTTCCCCTCCCTCTGGAAACACCATATATTTT. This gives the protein CASSSPPSGNTIYF.

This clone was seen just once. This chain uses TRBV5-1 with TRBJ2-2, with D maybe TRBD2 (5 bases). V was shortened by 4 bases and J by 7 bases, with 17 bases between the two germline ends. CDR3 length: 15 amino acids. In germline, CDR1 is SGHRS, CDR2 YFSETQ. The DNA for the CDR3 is TGCGCCAGCAGCGATCCCGGGATGGGAATCGGGGAGCTGTTTTTT. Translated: CASSDPGMGIGELFF.

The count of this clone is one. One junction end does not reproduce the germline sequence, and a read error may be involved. CDR3 DNA sequence: TGCGCCAGCAGGCCAGGGGTCTTTGGCCAAGAGGCCCAGTACTTC. Residues: CASRPGVFGQEAQYF. This sequence joins TRBV4-1 and TRBJ2-5, with D maybe TRBD1 (6 bases). The CDR3 spans 15 residues. Per germline, CDR1 MGHRA and CDR2 YSYEKL.

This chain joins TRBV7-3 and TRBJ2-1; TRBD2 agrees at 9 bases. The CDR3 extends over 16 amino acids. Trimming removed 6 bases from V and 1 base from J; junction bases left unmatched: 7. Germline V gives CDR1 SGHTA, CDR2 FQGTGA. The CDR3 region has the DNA TGTGCCAGCAGTCGTAGCGGGAGCGGTTCCTACAATGAGCAGTTCTTC. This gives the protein CASSRSGSGSYNEQFF. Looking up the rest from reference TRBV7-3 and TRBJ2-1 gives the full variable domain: GAGVSQTPSNKVTEKGKYVELRCDPISGHTALYWYRQSLGQGPEFLIYFQGTGAADDSGLPNDRFFAVRPEGSVSTLKIQRTERGDSAVYLCASSRSGSGSYNEQFFGPGTRLTVL.

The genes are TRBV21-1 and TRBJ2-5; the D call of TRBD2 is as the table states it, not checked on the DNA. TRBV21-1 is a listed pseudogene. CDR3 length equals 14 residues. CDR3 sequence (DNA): TGTGCCAGCAGCAAACGACCGGGGTACGAGACCCAGTACTTC. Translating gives CASSKRPGYETQYF.

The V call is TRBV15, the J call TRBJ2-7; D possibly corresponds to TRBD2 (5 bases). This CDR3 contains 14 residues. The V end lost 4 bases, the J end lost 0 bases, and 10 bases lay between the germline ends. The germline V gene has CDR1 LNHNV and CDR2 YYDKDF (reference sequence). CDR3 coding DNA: TGTGCCACCAGCAAGGAGGATACCTCCTACGAGCAGTACTTC. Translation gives CATSKEDTSYEQYF.

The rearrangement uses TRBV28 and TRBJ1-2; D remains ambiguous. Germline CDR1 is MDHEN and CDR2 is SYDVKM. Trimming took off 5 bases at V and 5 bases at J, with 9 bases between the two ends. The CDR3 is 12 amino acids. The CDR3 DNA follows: TGTGCCAGCAGTCTACGAGGGTATGGCTACACCTTC. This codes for CASSLRGYGYTF.

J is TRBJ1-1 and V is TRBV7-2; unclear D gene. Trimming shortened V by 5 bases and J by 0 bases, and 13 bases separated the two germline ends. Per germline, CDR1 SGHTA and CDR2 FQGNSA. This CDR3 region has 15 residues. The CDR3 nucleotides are TGTGCCAGCAGCCGTGCTAGTACACTGAACACTGAAGCTTTCTTT. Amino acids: CASSRASTLNTEAFF. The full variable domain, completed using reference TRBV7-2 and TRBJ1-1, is GAGVSQSPSNKVTEKGKDVELRCDPISGHTALYWYRQSLGQGLEFLIYFQGNSAPDKSGLPSDRFSAERTGGSVSTLTIQRTQQEDSAVYLCASSRASTLNTEAFFGQGTRLTVV.

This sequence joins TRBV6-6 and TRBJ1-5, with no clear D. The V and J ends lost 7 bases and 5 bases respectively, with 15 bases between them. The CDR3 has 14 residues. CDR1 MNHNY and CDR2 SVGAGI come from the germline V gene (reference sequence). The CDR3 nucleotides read TGTGCCAGCAAAACGGCCAGCGCTGATCAGCCCCAGCATTTT. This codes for CASKTASADQPQHF.

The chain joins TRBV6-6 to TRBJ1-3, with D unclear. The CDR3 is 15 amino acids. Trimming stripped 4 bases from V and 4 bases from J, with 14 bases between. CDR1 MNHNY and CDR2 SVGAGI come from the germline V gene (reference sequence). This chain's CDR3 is CASSSLPGPGNTIYF. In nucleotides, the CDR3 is TGTGCCAGCAGTTCTTTGCCGGGTCCCGGAAACACCATATATTTT.

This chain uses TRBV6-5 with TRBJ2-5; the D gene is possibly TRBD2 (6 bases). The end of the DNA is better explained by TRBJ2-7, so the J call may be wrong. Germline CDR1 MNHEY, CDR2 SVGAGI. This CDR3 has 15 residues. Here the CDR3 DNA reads TGTGCCAGCAGTTACTGGCGGGGTAGCTCCTACGAGCAGTACTTC. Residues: CASSYWRGSSYEQYF.

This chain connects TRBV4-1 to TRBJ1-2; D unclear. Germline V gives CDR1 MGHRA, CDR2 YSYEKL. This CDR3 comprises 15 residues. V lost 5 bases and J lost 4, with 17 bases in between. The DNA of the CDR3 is TGCGCCAGCAGCTCCCCCGGCAGGACCTTCTATGGCTACACCTTC. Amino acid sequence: CASSSPGRTFYGYTF.

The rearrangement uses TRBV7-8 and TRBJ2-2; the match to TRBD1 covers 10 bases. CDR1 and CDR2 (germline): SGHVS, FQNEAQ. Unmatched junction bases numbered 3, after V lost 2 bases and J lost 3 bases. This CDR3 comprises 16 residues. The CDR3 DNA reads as TGTGCCAGCAGCTTAAGACAGGGGGCGGACACCGGGGAGCTGTTTTTT. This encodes CASSLRQGADTGELFF.

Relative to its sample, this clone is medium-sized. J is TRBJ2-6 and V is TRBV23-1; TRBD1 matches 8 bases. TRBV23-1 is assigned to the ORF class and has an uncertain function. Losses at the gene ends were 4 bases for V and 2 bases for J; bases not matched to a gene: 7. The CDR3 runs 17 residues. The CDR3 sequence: CASSPGQGSTGANVLTF. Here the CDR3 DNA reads TGCGCCAGCAGTCCTGGACAGGGTTCAACTGGGGCCAACGTCCTGACTTTC.